This T cell receptor (beta chain) was identified during a study of blood T cells in healthy people across ages. Study outcomes and limitations: The lack of PBMC sorting stopped any conclusive naive versus antigen-experienced comparison. It was not known whether donors were CMV positive (a possible confounder of expanded clonotype changes).

Each sample gave at least 6.5 million isolated PBMCs. Concerning this clonotype: Antigen: not known.

For the second PCR, which ran for roughly 7 to 11 cycles, a sample-barcoded 5' primer and a J-beta primer mix were used. Sequencing recovered at least 3 million CDR3-containing paired-end reads from each sample. TCRdb reprocessed the 5' RACE reads with MiXCR, giving one entry per CDR3 protein. The sample has over 1,300,000 distinct CDR3 sequences, around 55% seen once; the top ten hold over 5%. Germline V gene data show CDR1 as SGHRS and CDR2 as YFSETQ. The germline V and J ends were trimmed by 4 bases and 2 bases, with 12 bases remaining between them. The CDR3 totals 14 residues. The clonotype comes from a man younger than 35 in good health. This chain uses TRBV5-1 with TRBJ1-1, with D unresolved. The sequenced sample consisted of blood. CDR3 amino acids: CASSAWPRNTEAFF. DNA for the CDR3: TGCGCCAGCAGCGCTTGGCCCCGAAACACTGAAGCTTTCTTT. Variable domain in full (rest from reference TRBV5-1 and TRBJ1-1): KAGVTQTPRYLIKTRGQQVTLSCSPISGHRSVSWYQQTPGQGLQFLFEYFSETQRNKGNFPGRFSGRQFSNSRSEMNVSTLELGDSALYLCASSAWPRNTEAFFGQGTRLTVV.